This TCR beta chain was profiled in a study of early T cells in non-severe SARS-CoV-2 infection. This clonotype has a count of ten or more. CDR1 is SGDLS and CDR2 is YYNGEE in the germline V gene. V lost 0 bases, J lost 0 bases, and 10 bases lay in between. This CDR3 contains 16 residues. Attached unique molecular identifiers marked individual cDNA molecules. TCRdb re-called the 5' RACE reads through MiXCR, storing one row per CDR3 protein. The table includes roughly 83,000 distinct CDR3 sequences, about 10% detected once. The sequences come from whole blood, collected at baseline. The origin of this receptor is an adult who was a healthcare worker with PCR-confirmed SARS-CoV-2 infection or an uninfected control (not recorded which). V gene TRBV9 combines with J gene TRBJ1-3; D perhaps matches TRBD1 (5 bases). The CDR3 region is CASSVAGTNSGNTIYF. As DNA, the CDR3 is TGTGCCAGCAGCGTAGCAGGGACGAACTCTGGAAACACCATATATTTT.